The entry that follows covers one T cell receptor beta chain sequence. The authors carried out high-throughput sequencing of TCR beta. They applied it to CD8+ and CD4+ T cells obtained from blood. Each multiple sclerosis control was a treatment-naive patient with relapsing-remitting disease that was either stable or active. Negative magnetic isolation gave CD8+ and CD4+ cells; FACS enriched CD8+ TEMRA. The sample comes from a study of CD8 T cells in Susac syndrome. The germline V gene has CDR1 MGHRA and CDR2 YSYEKL. This CDR3 spans 17 amino acids. The V gene end was trimmed by 3 bases and the J gene end by 5 bases; junction bases not matched to a gene: 7. An input of about 0.45 to 1 ug of RNA was subjected to reverse transcription using random hexamers. The CDR3 of TCR beta was amplified by immunoSEQ multiplex PCR across 54 Vbeta and 13 Jbeta. One entry per CDR3 protein, called by TCRdb with MiXCR from the immunoSEQ multiplex PCR reads. The repertoire holds 400,000 or so distinct CDR3 sequences, with about 85% as singletons.

The clonotype originates from a human donor with multiple sclerosis. Sequencing used CD8+ T cells from PBMCs. The chain combines TRBV4-1 with TRBJ2-1; 13 nucleotides align to TRBD2. CDR3 sequence: CASSHLPGLAGNNEQFF. The CDR3 nucleotides read TGCGCCAGCAGCCATCTACCGGGACTAGCGGGAAACAATGAGCAGTTCTTC.